A selection of T cell receptor beta chains follows, all from one sample in a study of blood T cell repertoires in COVID-19. Sequencing used immunoSEQ multiplex PCR; TCRdb keeps in-frame clones, though not all of them. The sample consists of more than 200,000 clones, approximately 87% of them appearing once. The sequencing sample was made of peripheral blood. These receptors came from a woman aged 45-65 years with acute or convalescent COVID-19. The CDR3 runs from the conserved cysteine through the conserved F or W. Each record gives: clone size, D gene, V gene, J gene, CDR3 DNA, CDR3 protein. The D gene is left open where the match is weak. Not every row has a clone size; where given, it reads once, few, many or a size class.

clone_size: -; d_call: -; v_call: TRBV5-6; j_call: TRBJ2-1; cdr3_nt: TGTGCCAGCAGCTTGGAGGGGCCTGAGCAGTTCTTC; cdr3_aa: CASSLEGPEQFF
clone_size: -; d_call: -; v_call: TRBV11-2; j_call: TRBJ2-3; cdr3_nt: TGTGCCAGCAGCACCGGGGTGGCAGATACGCAGTATTTT; cdr3_aa: CASSTGVADTQYF
clone_size: -; d_call: TRBD1; v_call: TRBV4-1; j_call: TRBJ1-1; cdr3_nt: TGCGCCAGCAGCCCGCAGGGGGATCCTGAAGCTTTCTTT; cdr3_aa: CASSPQGDPEAFF
clone_size: -; d_call: -; v_call: TRBV30; j_call: TRBJ2-7; cdr3_nt: TGTGCCTTTGACACGTCCTACGAGCAGTACTTC; cdr3_aa: CAFDTSYEQYF
clone_size: -; d_call: TRBD2; v_call: TRBV13; j_call: TRBJ2-3; cdr3_nt: TGTGCCAGCAGCCTTCGACTAGCGGGGGGAATCACAGATACGCAGTATTTT; cdr3_aa: CASSLRLAGGITDTQYF
clone_size: once; d_call: -; v_call: TRBV4-3; j_call: TRBJ2-7; cdr3_nt: TGCGCCAGCAGCCAAGAAGTTAGCGGACAATTGGGGCAGTACTTC; cdr3_aa: CASSQEVSGQLGQYF
clone_size: -; d_call: -; v_call: TRBV7-2; j_call: TRBJ1-2; cdr3_nt: TGTGCCAGCAGCTCCCCTCGGGGTGATGGCTATGGCTACACCTTC; cdr3_aa: CASSSPRGDGYGYTF
clone_size: -; d_call: -; v_call: TRBV7-9; j_call: TRBJ1-1; cdr3_nt: TGTGCCAGCGTATCGGAGGGGAGGAATGAAGCTTTCTTT; cdr3_aa: CASVSEGRNEAFF
clone_size: few; d_call: -; v_call: TRBV24-1; j_call: TRBJ1-6; cdr3_nt: TGTGCCACCAGTGATTCTCGAGGGAATAATTCACCCCTCCACTTT; cdr3_aa: CATSDSRGNNSPLHF
clone_size: -; d_call: TRBD1; v_call: TRBV27; j_call: TRBJ1-1; cdr3_nt: TGTGCCAGCAGTTACAGGGGCATGAACACTGAAGCTTTCTTT; cdr3_aa: CASSYRGMNTEAFF
clone_size: -; d_call: -; v_call: TRBV5-6; j_call: TRBJ2-2; cdr3_nt: TGTGCCAGCAGCTTGGGTAGGAACACCGGGGAGCTGTTTTTT; cdr3_aa: CASSLGRNTGELFF
clone_size: -; d_call: TRBD1; v_call: TRBV28; j_call: TRBJ1-1; cdr3_nt: TGTGCCAGCAGGGCCCGGGACAGGGGTGAAGCTTTCTTT; cdr3_aa: CASRARDRGEAFF
clone_size: -; d_call: TRBD2; v_call: TRBV7-2; j_call: TRBJ2-1; cdr3_nt: TGTGCCAGCAGCCCCAGACTACGCGGGGGGGCCAATGAGCAGTTCTTC; cdr3_aa: CASSPRLRGGANEQFF
clone_size: once; d_call: TRBD2; v_call: TRBV30; j_call: TRBJ2-7; cdr3_nt: TGTGCCTGCTCTAATGACGGGGGGGTCTACGAGCAGTACTTC; cdr3_aa: CACSNDGGVYEQYF
clone_size: once; d_call: -; v_call: TRBV6-2/TRBV6-3; j_call: TRBJ2-5; cdr3_nt: TGTGCCAGCAGTCCGCCGGGACTGAGCCAAGAGACCCAGTACTTC; cdr3_aa: CASSPPGLSQETQYF
clone_size: -; d_call: -; v_call: TRBV25-1; j_call: TRBJ2-3; cdr3_nt: TGTGCCAGCAGTGACCCCAGGGAAGGGATGGATACGCAGTATTTT; cdr3_aa: CASSDPREGMDTQYF